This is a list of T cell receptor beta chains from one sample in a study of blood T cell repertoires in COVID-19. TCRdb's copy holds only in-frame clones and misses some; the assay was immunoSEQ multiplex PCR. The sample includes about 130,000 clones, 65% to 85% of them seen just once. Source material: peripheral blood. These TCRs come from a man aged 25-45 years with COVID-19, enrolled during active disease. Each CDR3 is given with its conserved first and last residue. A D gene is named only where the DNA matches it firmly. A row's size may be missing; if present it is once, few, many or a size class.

CDR3 protein: CASSLEGAGTEAFF; CDR3 DNA: TGTGCCAGCAGCTTGGAGGGTGCGGGGACTGAAGCTTTCTTT; V gene: TRBV5-5; clone size: NA; CDR3 length: 14; D gene: NA; J gene: TRBJ1-1
CDR3 protein: CASSFQGDQPQHF; CDR3 DNA: TGTGCCAGCAGTTTCCAGGGGGATCAGCCCCAGCATTTT; V gene: TRBV12-3/TRBV12-4; clone size: few; CDR3 length: 13; D gene: TRBD1; J gene: TRBJ1-5
CDR3 protein: CASSSDPIGQVSYNSPLHF; CDR3 DNA: TGTGCCAGTTCTAGCGACCCGATTGGACAGGTCTCCTATAATTCACCCCTCCACTTT; V gene: TRBV19; clone size: NA; CDR3 length: 19; D gene: TRBD1; J gene: TRBJ1-6
CDR3 protein: CASSYFAPSYEQYF; CDR3 DNA: TGTGCCAGCAGTTACTTCGCGCCTTCTTACGAGCAGTACTTC; V gene: TRBV6-2/TRBV6-3; clone size: NA; CDR3 length: 14; D gene: NA; J gene: TRBJ2-7
CDR3 protein: CASSDVQGIAYEQYF; CDR3 DNA: TGTGCCAGCAGCGACGTACAGGGGATCGCCTACGAGCAGTACTTC; V gene: TRBV11-2; clone size: NA; CDR3 length: 15; D gene: TRBD1; J gene: TRBJ2-7
CDR3 protein: CASKAGTLSYEQYF; CDR3 DNA: TGTGCCAGCAAAGCCGGGACACTGTCCTACGAGCAGTACTTC; V gene: TRBV27; clone size: NA; CDR3 length: 14; D gene: NA; J gene: TRBJ2-7
CDR3 protein: CASSGRFTDTQYF; CDR3 DNA: TGTGCCAGCTCCGGGAGGTTCACAGATACGCAGTATTTT; V gene: TRBV6-5; clone size: NA; CDR3 length: 13; D gene: TRBD2; J gene: TRBJ2-3
CDR3 protein: CASGLVVTGPVMDYGYTF; CDR3 DNA: TGTGCTAGTGGTTTGGTAGTGACAGGCCCCGTTATGGACTATGGCTACACCTTC; V gene: TRBV12-5; clone size: NA; CDR3 length: 18; D gene: NA; J gene: TRBJ1-2
CDR3 protein: CASRRQAGYEQYF; CDR3 DNA: TGTGCCAGCAGAAGACAGGCTGGGTACGAGCAGTACTTC; V gene: TRBV6-5; clone size: NA; CDR3 length: 13; D gene: NA; J gene: TRBJ2-7
CDR3 protein: CASSQRPDRVSPLHF; CDR3 DNA: TGTGCCAGCAGTCAAAGACCGGACAGGGTTTCACCCCTCCACTTT; V gene: TRBV6-2/TRBV6-3; clone size: NA; CDR3 length: 15; D gene: TRBD1; J gene: TRBJ1-6
CDR3 protein: CASSTGTGNTEAFF; CDR3 DNA: TGTGCCAGTAGTACCGGGACAGGGAACACTGAAGCTTTCTTT; V gene: TRBV19; clone size: NA; CDR3 length: 14; D gene: TRBD1; J gene: TRBJ1-1
CDR3 protein: CASSSPGQESYEQYF; CDR3 DNA: TGTGCCAGCAGCTCACCGGGACAGGAGTCCTACGAGCAGTACTTC; V gene: TRBV5-6; clone size: NA; CDR3 length: 15; D gene: TRBD1; J gene: TRBJ2-7
CDR3 protein: CAISESGQPQHF; CDR3 DNA: TGTGCCATCAGTGAGTCGGGCCAGCCCCAGCATTTT; V gene: TRBV10-3; clone size: NA; CDR3 length: 12; D gene: NA; J gene: TRBJ1-5
CDR3 protein: CASSQARGTSYNEQFF; CDR3 DNA: TGTGCCAGCAGCCAAGCCCGCGGGACCTCCTACAATGAGCAGTTCTTC; V gene: TRBV14; clone size: NA; CDR3 length: 16; D gene: NA; J gene: TRBJ2-1
CDR3 protein: CASSPDSGTYEQYF; CDR3 DNA: TGTGCCAGCTCACCGGACAGTGGAACCTACGAGCAGTACTTC; V gene: TRBV18; clone size: NA; CDR3 length: 14; D gene: NA; J gene: TRBJ2-7
CDR3 protein: CASSDRRADNTEAFF; CDR3 DNA: TGTGCCAGCAGCGACAGGCGGGCTGATAACACTGAAGCTTTCTTT; V gene: TRBV7-9; clone size: NA; CDR3 length: 15; D gene: NA; J gene: TRBJ1-1
CDR3 protein: CASRPGGDTQYF; CDR3 DNA: TGTGCCAGTCGGCCGGGTGGGGATACGCAGTATTTT; V gene: TRBV19; clone size: NA; CDR3 length: 12; D gene: NA; J gene: TRBJ2-3
CDR3 protein: CASSPQGLAETDTQYF; CDR3 DNA: TGTGCCAGCAGCCCACAGGGACTAGCGGAAACAGATACGCAGTATTTT; V gene: TRBV7-6; clone size: NA; CDR3 length: 16; D gene: TRBD2; J gene: TRBJ2-3
CDR3 protein: CASSFRQASNYDEASYNSPLHF; CDR3 DNA: TGTGCCAGCAGTTTTAGACAGGCCTCCAACTACGACGAAGCCTCCTATAATTCACCCCTCCACTTT; V gene: TRBV27; clone size: NA; CDR3 length: 22; D gene: NA; J gene: TRBJ1-6
CDR3 protein: CASSLLAVEETQYF; CDR3 DNA: TGTGCCAGCAGCCTTCTAGCGGTCGAAGAGACCCAGTACTTC; V gene: TRBV11-2; clone size: NA; CDR3 length: 14; D gene: TRBD2; J gene: TRBJ2-5
CDR3 protein: CASSAEASAYNEQFF; CDR3 DNA: TGTGCCAGCAGCGCCGAGGCTAGCGCATACAATGAGCAGTTCTTC; V gene: TRBV11-3; clone size: NA; CDR3 length: 15; D gene: NA; J gene: TRBJ2-1
CDR3 protein: CSARDLEQFF; CDR3 DNA: TGCAGTGCTAGAGATCTGGAGCAGTTCTTC; V gene: TRBV20-1; clone size: NA; CDR3 length: 10; D gene: NA; J gene: TRBJ2-1
CDR3 protein: CASSILLDSSNTGELFF; CDR3 DNA: TGTGCCAGCAGCATTTTGCTGGACAGTTCGAACACCGGGGAGCTGTTTTTT; V gene: TRBV5-6; clone size: NA; CDR3 length: 17; D gene: NA; J gene: TRBJ2-2
CDR3 protein: CASSMNGRTEAFF; CDR3 DNA: TGTGCCAGTAGTATGAACGGCAGGACTGAAGCTTTCTTT; V gene: TRBV19; clone size: NA; CDR3 length: 13; D gene: NA; J gene: TRBJ1-1
CDR3 protein: CASSLGQGETEAFF; CDR3 DNA: TGTGCCAGCAGCTTGGGACAGGGAGAGACTGAAGCTTTCTTT; V gene: TRBV5-4; clone size: NA; CDR3 length: 14; D gene: TRBD1; J gene: TRBJ1-1
CDR3 protein: CASSAVPGLAGVTDTQYF; CDR3 DNA: TGTGCCAGCAGCGCCGTCCCGGGACTAGCGGGAGTCACAGATACGCAGTATTTT; V gene: TRBV9; clone size: NA; CDR3 length: 18; D gene: TRBD2; J gene: TRBJ2-3
CDR3 protein: CASTDRQGYLNTEAFF; CDR3 DNA: TGTGCCAGCACCGATAGGCAGGGATACTTGAACACTGAAGCTTTCTTT; V gene: TRBV28; clone size: NA; CDR3 length: 16; D gene: NA; J gene: TRBJ1-1
CDR3 protein: CACLQGSYNSPLHF; CDR3 DNA: TGTGCCTGCCTCCAGGGTTCCTATAATTCACCCCTCCACTTT; V gene: TRBV30; clone size: NA; CDR3 length: 14; D gene: NA; J gene: TRBJ1-6
CDR3 protein: CASSVQGDATEAFF; CDR3 DNA: TGTGCCAGCAGTGTACAGGGAGATGCCACTGAAGCTTTCTTT; V gene: TRBV27; clone size: NA; CDR3 length: 14; D gene: NA; J gene: TRBJ1-1
CDR3 protein: CASSAPGGYEQYF; CDR3 DNA: TGTGCCAGCAGTGCCCCAGGGGGCTACGAGCAGTACTTC; V gene: TRBV28; clone size: NA; CDR3 length: 13; D gene: TRBD1; J gene: TRBJ2-7
CDR3 protein: CASSLYGSDGYTF; CDR3 DNA: TGCGCCAGCAGCTTGTACGGGTCAGATGGCTACACCTTC; V gene: TRBV5-1; clone size: NA; CDR3 length: 13; D gene: NA; J gene: TRBJ1-2
CDR3 protein: CASSSRDRNTEAFF; CDR3 DNA: TGTGCCAGCAGCTCCCGGGACAGGAACACTGAAGCTTTCTTT; V gene: TRBV7-2; clone size: few; CDR3 length: 14; D gene: TRBD1; J gene: TRBJ1-1
CDR3 protein: CASSSFLQVSYEQYF; CDR3 DNA: TGTGCCAGCAGCTCTTTCCTACAGGTTTCCTACGAGCAGTACTTC; V gene: TRBV7-8; clone size: NA; CDR3 length: 15; D gene: NA; J gene: TRBJ2-7
CDR3 protein: CASSLVGAGGRAEQYF; CDR3 DNA: TGTGCCAGCAGCTTAGTAGGAGCGGGGGGCCGGGCGGAGCAGTACTTC; V gene: TRBV7-2; clone size: once; CDR3 length: 16; D gene: TRBD2; J gene: TRBJ2-7
CDR3 protein: CASIPTGASYNEQFF; CDR3 DNA: TGTGCCAGCATCCCGACAGGGGCTAGTTACAATGAGCAGTTCTTC; V gene: TRBV27; clone size: NA; CDR3 length: 15; D gene: TRBD1; J gene: TRBJ2-1
CDR3 protein: CASSQDGQLNTEAFF; CDR3 DNA: TGTGCCAGCAGCCAAGATGGGCAGCTGAACACTGAAGCTTTCTTT; V gene: TRBV4-2; clone size: NA; CDR3 length: 15; D gene: NA; J gene: TRBJ1-1
CDR3 protein: CASSAPDSQETQYF; CDR3 DNA: TGTGCCAGCAGCGCGCCGGACAGCCAGGAGACCCAGTACTTC; V gene: TRBV9; clone size: NA; CDR3 length: 14; D gene: NA; J gene: TRBJ2-5
CDR3 protein: CASSLAAGLAVGELFF; CDR3 DNA: TGCGCCAGCAGCTTGGCAGCGGGACTAGCGGTCGGGGAGCTGTTTTTT; V gene: TRBV5-1; clone size: NA; CDR3 length: 16; D gene: TRBD2; J gene: TRBJ2-2
CDR3 protein: CASSLANHRGGGNYGYTF; CDR3 DNA: TGTGCCAGCAGCTTAGCAAACCACCGAGGGGGCGGGAACTATGGCTACACCTTC; V gene: TRBV7-8; clone size: NA; CDR3 length: 18; D gene: TRBD1; J gene: TRBJ1-2
CDR3 protein: CASSNGASTGELFF; CDR3 DNA: TGTGCCAGTAGTAATGGGGCTTCCACCGGGGAGCTGTTTTTT; V gene: TRBV19; clone size: NA; CDR3 length: 14; D gene: NA; J gene: TRBJ2-2
CDR3 protein: CASVDGLAGGHYNEQFF; CDR3 DNA: TGTGCTAGTGTCGACGGACTAGCGGGAGGGCACTACAATGAGCAGTTCTTC; V gene: TRBV12-5; clone size: NA; CDR3 length: 17; D gene: TRBD2; J gene: TRBJ2-1
CDR3 protein: CASSQTGSYGYTF; CDR3 DNA: TGTGCCAGCAGTCAGACAGGGTCTTATGGCTACACCTTC; V gene: TRBV2; clone size: NA; CDR3 length: 13; D gene: TRBD1; J gene: TRBJ1-2
CDR3 protein: CAISEPGRGNEQFF; CDR3 DNA: TGTGCCATCAGTGAGCCAGGGAGGGGCAATGAGCAGTTCTTC; V gene: TRBV10-3; clone size: NA; CDR3 length: 14; D gene: TRBD2; J gene: TRBJ2-1
CDR3 protein: CASSPGLAGYQETQYF; CDR3 DNA: TGTGCCAGCAGCCCGGGACTAGCGGGGTACCAAGAGACCCAGTACTTC; V gene: TRBV7-2; clone size: NA; CDR3 length: 16; D gene: TRBD2; J gene: TRBJ2-5
CDR3 protein: CASSKGQGRFDTF; CDR3 DNA: TGCGCCAGCAGCAAGGGACAGGGTCGGTTCGACACCTTC; V gene: TRBV5-1; clone size: NA; CDR3 length: 13; D gene: TRBD1; J gene: TRBJ1-2
CDR3 protein: CASSLGQGYTEAFF; CDR3 DNA: TGCGCCAGCAGCTTGGGTCAGGGGTACACTGAAGCTTTCTTT; V gene: TRBV5-1; clone size: NA; CDR3 length: 14; D gene: NA; J gene: TRBJ1-1
CDR3 protein: CASSQGLSGAGEKLFF; CDR3 DNA: TGTGCCAGCAGTCAAGGGCTCTCAGGAGCGGGGGAAAAACTGTTTTTT; V gene: TRBV11-3; clone size: NA; CDR3 length: 16; D gene: NA; J gene: TRBJ1-4
CDR3 protein: CASSLGGGFQPQHF; CDR3 DNA: TGTGCCAGCAGCTTAGGAGGGGGATTTCAGCCCCAGCATTTT; V gene: TRBV7-8; clone size: many; CDR3 length: 14; D gene: NA; J gene: TRBJ1-5
CDR3 protein: CASSQGQGYTEAFF; CDR3 DNA: TGCGCCAGCAGCCAGGGACAGGGCTACACTGAAGCTTTCTTT; V gene: TRBV5-1; clone size: NA; CDR3 length: 14; D gene: TRBD1; J gene: TRBJ1-1
CDR3 protein: CASSQPSGGAETQYF; CDR3 DNA: TGTGCCAGCAGCCAACCTAGCGGGGGGGCAGAGACCCAGTACTTC; V gene: TRBV3-1/TRBV3-2; clone size: few; CDR3 length: 15; D gene: TRBD2; J gene: TRBJ2-5
CDR3 protein: CASSLDPGGEQFF; CDR3 DNA: TGCGCCAGCAGCTTGGACCCAGGGGGTGAGCAGTTCTTC; V gene: TRBV5-1; clone size: NA; CDR3 length: 13; D gene: TRBD1; J gene: TRBJ2-1
CDR3 protein: CASSLAGGFESPLHF; CDR3 DNA: TGTGCCAGCAGCTTAGCTGGAGGGTTTGAGTCACCCCTCCACTTT; V gene: TRBV7-9; clone size: NA; CDR3 length: 15; D gene: NA; J gene: TRBJ1-6
CDR3 protein: CSVEDGPGPFYEQYF; CDR3 DNA: TGCAGCGTTGAAGATGGCCCTGGGCCTTTTTACGAGCAGTACTTC; V gene: TRBV29-1; clone size: NA; CDR3 length: 15; D gene: NA; J gene: TRBJ2-7
CDR3 protein: CASRLWGLLTDTQYF; CDR3 DNA: TGCGCCAGCAGGTTGTGGGGACTCCTCACAGATACGCAGTATTTT; V gene: TRBV4-1; clone size: NA; CDR3 length: 15; D gene: NA; J gene: TRBJ2-3
CDR3 protein: CASSPGQGTYEQYF; CDR3 DNA: TGCGCCAGCAGTCCAGGCCAGGGCACCTACGAGCAGTACTTC; V gene: TRBV4-1; clone size: NA; CDR3 length: 14; D gene: NA; J gene: TRBJ2-7
CDR3 protein: CASSERRVSYEQYF; CDR3 DNA: TGTGCCAGCAGTGAACGTCGGGTCTCCTACGAGCAGTACTTC; V gene: TRBV2; clone size: NA; CDR3 length: 14; D gene: NA; J gene: TRBJ2-7